The text below deals with one T cell receptor (beta chain). This entry belongs to a study of blood T cell repertoires in COVID-19. Overall study context: Acute and convalescent COVID-19 specimens originated in the United States, Italy and Spain. PBMCs, B-cell-depleted T cells, or T cells were the source of the cDNA or gDNA that made up the material.

In the authors' workflow: Reference gene primer amplification gave estimated nucleated cell counts. Sequencing was performed with immunoSEQ multiplex PCR; in TCRdb, only in-frame clones are kept and a portion is missing. Clonal size and the V and J genes are those of that table, whereas D and trimming came from the DNA. There are 140,000 to 150,000 clones in the sample; about 90% occur only once, and approximately 6.1% lies in the top ten. Sequencing was done on a sample of peripheral blood. The origin of this receptor is an elderly man with acute or convalescent COVID-19.

Written as DNA, the CDR3 is TGTGCCAGCAACCCGGGACAGAATAATGAAAAACTGTTTTTT. Its protein product is CASNPGQNNEKLFF. The chain employs TRBV25-1 and TRBJ1-4; 7 bases fit TRBD1. Losses at the gene ends were 7 bases for V and 4 bases for J; bases not matched to a gene: 6. Germline CDR1 reads MGHDK; CDR2 reads SYGVNS. This CDR3 region has 14 residues.